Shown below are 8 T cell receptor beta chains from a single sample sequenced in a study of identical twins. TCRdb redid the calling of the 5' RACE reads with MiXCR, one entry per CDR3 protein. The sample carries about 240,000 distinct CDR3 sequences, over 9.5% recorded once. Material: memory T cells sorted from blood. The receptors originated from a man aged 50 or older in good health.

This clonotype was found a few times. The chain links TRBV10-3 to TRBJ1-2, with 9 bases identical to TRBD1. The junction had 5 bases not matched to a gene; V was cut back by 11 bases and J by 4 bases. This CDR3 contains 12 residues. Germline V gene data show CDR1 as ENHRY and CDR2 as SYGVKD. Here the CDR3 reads CAASTGGYGYTF. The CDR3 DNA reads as TGTGCCGCCTCGACAGGGGGCTATGGCTACACCTTC.

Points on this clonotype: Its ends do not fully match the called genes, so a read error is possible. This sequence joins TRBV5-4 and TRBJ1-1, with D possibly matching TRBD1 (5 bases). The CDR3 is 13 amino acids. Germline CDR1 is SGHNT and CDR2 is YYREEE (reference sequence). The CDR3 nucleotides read TGTGTCAGCAGCTTCTGGGGGTTCCCTGAAGCTTTCTTT. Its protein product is CVSSFWGFPEAFF.

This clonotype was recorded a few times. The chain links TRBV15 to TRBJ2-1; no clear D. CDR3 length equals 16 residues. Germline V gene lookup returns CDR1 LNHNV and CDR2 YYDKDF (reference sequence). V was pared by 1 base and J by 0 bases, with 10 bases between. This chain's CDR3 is CATSRGPYLSYNEQFF. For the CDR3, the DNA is TGTGCCACCAGCAGAGGACCCTACCTCTCCTACAATGAGCAGTTCTTC.

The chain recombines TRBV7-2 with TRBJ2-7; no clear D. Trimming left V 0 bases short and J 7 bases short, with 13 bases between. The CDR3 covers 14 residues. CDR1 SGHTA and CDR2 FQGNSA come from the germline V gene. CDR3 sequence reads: CASSLALSVSEQYF. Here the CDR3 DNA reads TGTGCCAGCAGCTTAGCGCTCAGCGTTAGTGAGCAGTACTTC. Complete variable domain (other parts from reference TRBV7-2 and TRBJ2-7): GAGVSQSPSNKVTEKGKDVELRCDPISGHTALYWYRQSLGQGLEFLIYFQGNSAPDKSGLPSDRFSAERTGGSVSTLTIQRTQQEDSAVYLCASSLALSVSEQYFGPGTRLTVT.

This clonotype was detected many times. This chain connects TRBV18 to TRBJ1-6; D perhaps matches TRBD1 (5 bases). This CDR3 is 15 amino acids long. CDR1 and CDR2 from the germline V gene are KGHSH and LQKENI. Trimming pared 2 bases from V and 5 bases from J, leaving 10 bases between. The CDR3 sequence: CASSPGQTNNSPLHF. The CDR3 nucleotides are TGTGCCAGCTCACCAGGACAAACCAATAATTCACCCCTCCACTTT.

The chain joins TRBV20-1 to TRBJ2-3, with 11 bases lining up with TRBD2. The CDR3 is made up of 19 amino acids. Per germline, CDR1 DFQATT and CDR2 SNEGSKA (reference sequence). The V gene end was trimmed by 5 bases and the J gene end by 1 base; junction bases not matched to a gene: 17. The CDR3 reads CSAYLPGLAGRSGTDTQYF. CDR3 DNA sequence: TGCAGTGCTTATCTACCCGGACTAGCGGGCCGGTCTGGCACAGATACGCAGTATTTT.

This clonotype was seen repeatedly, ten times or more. The CDR3 DNA reads TGTGCCAGCAGAGCGACTAGCGGTAGCTCCTACGAGCAGTACTTC. Encoded protein: CASRATSGSSYEQYF. The V gene is TRBV3-1, the J gene TRBJ2-7; 9 bases fit TRBD2. CDR1 LGHDT and CDR2 YNNKEL come from the germline V gene (reference sequence). The CDR3 has 15 residues. J lost 0 bases, V lost 6 bases, and 6 bases had no gene match.

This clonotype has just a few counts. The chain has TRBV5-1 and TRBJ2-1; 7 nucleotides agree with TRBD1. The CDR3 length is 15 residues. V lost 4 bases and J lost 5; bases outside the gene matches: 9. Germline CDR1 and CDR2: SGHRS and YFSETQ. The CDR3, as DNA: TGCGCCAGCAGCAGGATGACAGGGATCGACAATGAGCAGTTCTTC. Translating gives CASSRMTGIDNEQFF.